A single sample gave rise to the 29 T cell receptor beta chains below, sequenced in a study of T cell responses to AZD1222 COVID-19 vaccine. Clones were sequenced by immunoSEQ multiplex PCR, and TCRdb holds only the in-frame ones, with some missing. The repertoire holds some 92,000 clones, around 87% seen once, with 2.5% to 3.5% in the top ten. The source was peripheral blood, collected on day 0 of AZD1222 vaccination. All receptors derive from an adult in good health.

The chain is built from TRBV3-1 (or the pseudogene TRBV3-2) and TRBJ1-2, with TRBD1 as a possible D gene (6 bases). CDR3 length: 17 amino acids. The germline V gene encodes CDR1 LGHDT and CDR2 YNNKEL (reference sequence). The V end was cut by 0 bases, the J end by 4 bases, with 18 bases between. CDR3 DNA sequence: TGTGCCAGCAGCCAAGATAGGGGGGCCCTTCCGGCCTATGGCTACACCTTC. The encoded protein is CASSQDRGALPAYGYTF.

This clone is a singleton in its sample. This sequence joins TRBV6-4 and TRBJ2-2; D tentatively fits TRBD1 or TRBD2 (5 bases each). This CDR3 is built from 13 residues. Germline V gene lookup returns CDR1 MRHNA and CDR2 SNTAGT. Between the trimmed V and J ends, which lost 3 bases and 7 bases, there was a span of 9 bases. As DNA, the CDR3 is TGTGCCAGCAGTGAAAGGGACGGCGGGGAGCTGTTTTTT. Amino acids: CASSERDGGELFF.

The J gene is TRBJ2-7, the V gene TRBV28; 7 positions match TRBD2. The CDR3 contains 15 residues. Germline CDR1 reads MDHEN; CDR2 reads SYDVKM. The V gene end was trimmed by 5 bases and the J gene end by 0 bases; junction bases not matched to a gene: 7. The CDR3 bases are TGTGCCAGCAGTAGAGGCGGCGGGAGCTCCTACGAGCAGTACTTC. Its translation is CASSRGGGSSYEQYF.

The chain is built from TRBV27 and TRBJ1-5; D possibly corresponds to TRBD1 (5 bases). The CDR3 sequence is 13 residues long. The V end was cut by 3 bases, the J end by 6 bases, with 9 bases between. CDR1 is MNHEY, CDR2 SMNVEV, per germline (reference sequence). The CDR3 nucleotides read TGTGCCAGCAGTTTTTCCAGGGCTCAGCCCCAGCATTTT. Protein: CASSFSRAQPQHF.

The V call is TRBV5-4, the J call TRBJ2-1; D not resolved. Germline CDR1 reads SGHNT; CDR2 reads YYREEE (reference sequence). The CDR3 has 14 residues. Trimming shortened V by 0 bases and J by 6 bases, and 10 bases separated the two germline ends. CDR3 residues: CASSLGSSLNEQFF. DNA of the CDR3: TGTGCCAGCAGCTTGGGCAGTAGCCTCAATGAGCAGTTCTTC.

For the CDR3, the DNA is TGTGCCAGCAGCGCACCAGGGGGCCGGCCTCCCGGCTCACCCCTCCACTTT. It specifies CASSAPGGRPPGSPLHF. The gene calls are TRBV7-8 and TRBJ1-6; TRBD1 agrees at 8 bases. The CDR3 spans 17 residues. With V trimmed by 5 bases and J by 10 bases, 16 bases remained unmatched. Germline loops: CDR1 SGHVS, CDR2 FQNEAQ.

The gene calls are TRBV29-1 and TRBJ2-1; D is possibly TRBD2 (6 bases). Per the germline V gene, CDR1 is SQVTM and CDR2 is ANQGSEA. There are 13 residues in the CDR3. V dropped 4 bases and J dropped 12 bases, with 19 bases sitting between them. The CDR3 nucleotides are TGCAGCGTTGGGGGTGGGACTGAGCAATCGCAGTTCTTC. Its protein product is CSVGGGTEQSQFF.

This clone was seen a single time. This chain uses TRBV9 with TRBJ2-3, with no clear D. Per germline, CDR1 SGDLS and CDR2 YYNGEE. The germline V and J ends were trimmed by 0 bases and 5 bases, with 4 bases remaining between them. The CDR3 covers 12 residues. CDR3 coding DNA: TGTGCCAGCAGCGTAGCTCAAGATACGCAGTATTTT. Amino acids: CASSVAQDTQYF.

This chain links TRBV28 with TRBJ2-7, with 14 bases fitting TRBD2. Per the germline V gene, CDR1 is MDHEN and CDR2 is SYDVKM. V trimming: 5 bases; J trimming: 0 bases; junction bases outside the gene matches: 6. This CDR3 is 17 amino acids long. The CDR3 nucleotides are TGTGCCAGCAGTATTGGACTAGCGGGAGGCAGCTCCTACGAGCAGTACTTC. Amino acids: CASSIGLAGGSSYEQYF. The full variable domain, in which reference TRBV28 and TRBJ2-7 provide the parts outside the CDR3, is DVKVTQSSRYLVKRTGEKVFLECVQDMDHENMFWYRQDPGLGLRLIYFSYDVKMKEKGDIPEGYSVSREKKERFSLILESASTNQTSMYLCASSIGLAGGSSYEQYFGPGTRLTVT.

The V gene is TRBV7-9, the J gene TRBJ1-1, with 7 positions matching TRBD1. The germline V gene encodes CDR1 SEHNR and CDR2 FQNEAQ (reference sequence). Trimming removed 5 bases from V and 0 bases from J; junction bases left unmatched: 3. The CDR3 consists of 14 residues. In nucleotides, the CDR3 is TGTGCCAGCAGCCGAGGGACAGTGAACACTGAAGCTTTCTTT. Residues: CASSRGTVNTEAFF.

This chain connects TRBV9 to TRBJ2-5; 7 positions match TRBD1. Germline CDR1 is SGDLS and CDR2 is YYNGEE. The CDR3 runs 15 residues. The trim removed 2 bases at V and 5 bases at J, leaving 9 bases unmatched. As DNA, the CDR3 is TGTGCCAGCAGCGTTTACAGGGGAGTGGGGGAGACCCAGTACTTC. Translated, it gives CASSVYRGVGETQYF. Looking up the rest from reference TRBV9 and TRBJ2-5 gives the full variable domain: DSGVTQTPKHLITATGQRVTLRCSPRSGDLSVYWYQQSLDQGLQFLIQYYNGEERAKGNILERFSAQQFPDLHSELNLSSLELGDSALYFCASSVYRGVGETQYFGPGTRLLVL.

The V and J genes are TRBV6-1 and TRBJ2-1; D ambiguous. The CDR3 sequence is 15 residues long. Germline-derived CDR1 and CDR2 are MNHNS and SASEGT. With 2 bases removed from V and 9 bases from J, the gap between germline ends came to 17 bases. CDR3 sequence reads: CASSETWSRRIEQFF. The CDR3 bases are TGTGCCAGCAGTGAAACATGGTCCCGTAGAATTGAGCAGTTCTTC.

This rearrangement joins TRBV3-1 (or the pseudogene TRBV3-2) to TRBJ2-7; 7 nucleotides align to TRBD2. Trimming cost V 1 base and J 2 bases; bases outside gene matches: 5. Per the germline V gene, CDR1 is LGHDT and CDR2 is YNNKEL (reference sequence). The CDR3 contains 15 residues. The CDR3 DNA reads TGTGCCAGCAGCCAAGGCCTAGCGGTCACCTACGAGCAGTACTTC. Its protein product is CASSQGLAVTYEQYF.

The chain couples TRBV28 to TRBJ1-5; D may be TRBD1 (6 bases). V was trimmed by 2 bases and J by 4 bases, leaving 12 bases between them. CDR1 is MDHEN and CDR2 is SYDVKM in the germline V gene. The CDR3 runs to 15 residues. CDR3 coding DNA: TGTGCCAGCAGTTTACGGCAGGGGAAGAATCAGCCCCAGCATTTT. The encoded protein is CASSLRQGKNQPQHF. Looking up the rest from reference TRBV28 and TRBJ1-5 gives the full variable domain: DVKVTQSSRYLVKRTGEKVFLECVQDMDHENMFWYRQDPGLGLRLIYFSYDVKMKEKGDIPEGYSVSREKKERFSLILESASTNQTSMYLCASSLRQGKNQPQHFGDGTRLSIL.

The chain is built from TRBV11-2 and TRBJ1-6; D remains ambiguous. The germline V gene encodes CDR1 SGHAT and CDR2 FQNNGV. Trimming stripped 5 bases from V and 7 bases from J, with 9 bases between. CDR3 length: 13 residues. Written as DNA, the CDR3 is TGTGCCAGCAGCCCAGCGGCGAATTCACCCCTCCACTTT. Translating gives CASSPAANSPLHF. The variable domain in full, completed from reference TRBV11-2 and TRBJ1-6, reads EAGVAQSPRYKIIEKRQSVAFWCNPISGHATLYWYQQILGQGPKLLIQFQNNGVVDDSQLPKDRFSAERLKGVDSTLKIQPAKLEDSAVYLCASSPAANSPLHFGNGTRLTVT.

V and J are TRBV9 and TRBJ2-1, with D unclear. The CDR3 loop spans 13 amino acids. Germline V gene data show CDR1 as SGDLS and CDR2 as YYNGEE. V was clipped by 2 bases and J by 4 bases, with 7 bases between them. The CDR3 DNA follows: TGTGCCAGCAGCGTGACACTTTACAATGAGCAGTTCTTC. Protein sequence: CASSVTLYNEQFF.

The chain is built from TRBV6-5 and TRBJ2-7; 8 bases agree with TRBD1. V was clipped by 7 bases and J by 2 bases; unmatched bases: 10. CDR3 length equals 15 residues. From germline, CDR1 is MNHEY and CDR2 SVGAGI. Written as DNA, the CDR3 is TGTGCCAGCAAGGTCGTGACAGGGGTAACCTACGAGCAGTACTTC. Translating it yields CASKVVTGVTYEQYF.

This chain uses TRBV5-1 with TRBJ2-1, with D uncertain. Germline V lookup: CDR1 SGHRS, CDR2 YFSETQ. This CDR3 is built from 16 residues. Between the trimmed V and J ends, which lost 4 bases and 0 bases, there was a span of 14 bases. The CDR3, as DNA: TGCGCCAGCAGCGTAGGCGGATACAGCTCCTACAATGAGCAGTTCTTC. Protein product: CASSVGGYSSYNEQFF.

This clone was observed once. V and J are TRBV18 and TRBJ1-5; the match to TRBD1 covers 8 bases. The CDR3 runs 15 residues. The ends lost 2 bases at V and 3 bases at J; junction bases unmatched: 3. Germline CDR1 reads KGHSH; CDR2 reads LQKENI. The CDR3: CASSPTQGANQPQHF. The CDR3 nucleotides read TGTGCCAGCTCACCAACGCAGGGGGCCAATCAGCCCCAGCATTTT.

The chain has TRBV13 and TRBJ2-7; D gene unclear. Germline lookup yields CDR1 PRHDT and CDR2 FYEKMQ (reference sequence). This CDR3 has 14 amino acids. V gave up 0 bases and J gave up 2 bases, with 8 bases separating them. CDR3 bases: TGTGCCAGCAGCTTAGGAAGGACCGCCTACGAGCAGTACTTC. Its protein is CASSLGRTAYEQYF. Together with reference TRBV13 and TRBJ2-7, the CDR3 gives the full variable domain: AAGVIQSPRHLIKEKRETATLKCYPIPRHDTVYWYQQGPGQDPQFLISFYEKMQSDKGSIPDRFSAQQFSDYHSELNMSSLELGDSALYFCASSLGRTAYEQYFGPGTRLTVT.

The chain joins TRBV10-2 to TRBJ1-1; D remains ambiguous. V gave up 3 bases and J gave up 1 base, with 12 bases separating them. Germline CDR1 is WSHSY and CDR2 is SAAADI. The CDR3 spans 15 residues. CDR3 coding DNA: TGCGCCAGCAGTGACCCTGGAAGAGGGAACACTGAAGCTTTCTTT. Translated: CASSDPGRGNTEAFF.

CDR3 DNA: TGTGCCAGTAGTATAGGGGCCCGGGGCCCCCAGCATTTT. Protein sequence: CASSIGARGPQHF. The V and J genes are TRBV19 and TRBJ1-5, with D tentatively TRBD1 (5 bases). In germline, CDR1 is LNHDA, CDR2 SQIVND (reference sequence). There are 13 residues in the CDR3. The V end lost 1 base, the J end lost 10 bases, and 11 bases lay between the germline ends.

This chain links TRBV27 with TRBJ2-7, with TRBD2 matching 12 bases. Germline V lookup: CDR1 MNHEY, CDR2 SMNVEV (reference sequence). V trimming: 8 bases; J trimming: 6 bases; junction bases outside the gene matches: 5. CDR3 length: 13 residues. Here the CDR3 DNA reads TGTGCCAGCCAACTAGCGGGAGGATCCGAGCAGTACTTC. Its translation is CASQLAGGSEQYF.

In its sample, this clone was seen a few times. This chain links TRBV28 with TRBJ1-1; perhaps TRBD1 as D (5 bases). V was pared by 1 base and J by 3 bases, with 18 bases between. The CDR3 length is 17 residues. Per germline, CDR1 MDHEN and CDR2 SYDVKM. CDR3 in amino acids: CASSLYGWSGRYTEAFF. CDR3 DNA sequence: TGTGCCAGCAGTTTATACGGGTGGTCAGGGAGGTACACTGAAGCTTTCTTT.

The chain uses TRBV10-3 and TRBJ1-2; tentatively, D is TRBD1 (5 bases). The CDR3 contains 13 residues. Per the germline V gene, CDR1 is ENHRY and CDR2 is SYGVKD. With 4 bases removed from V and 6 bases from J, the gap between germline ends came to 12 bases. CDR3 protein: CAISGQSVDGYTF. The CDR3 coding sequence is TGTGCCATCAGTGGACAGAGTGTTGATGGCTACACCTTC.

This chain links TRBV2 with TRBJ1-1; a weak D match, TRBD1 (5 bases). CDR1 is SNHLY and CDR2 is FYNNEI in the germline V gene. V lost 5 bases and J lost 0, with 7 bases in between. This CDR3 spans 13 amino acids. CDR3 protein: CASSSGLNTEAFF. In DNA form, the CDR3 reads TGTGCCAGCAGTTCAGGGTTGAACACTGAAGCTTTCTTT. The entire variable domain, with the rest obtained from reference TRBV2 and TRBJ1-1, is as follows: EPEVTQTPSHQVTQMGQEVILRCVPISNHLYFYWYRQILGQKVEFLVSFYNNEISEKSEIFDDQFSVERPDGSNFTLKIRSTKLEDSAMYFCASSSGLNTEAFFGQGTRLTVV.

V is TRBV5-4 and J is TRBJ1-1, with TRBD1 matching over 9 bases. The germline gives CDR1 SGHNT, CDR2 YYREEE (reference sequence). Trimming at V came to 4 bases and at J to 3 bases, leaving 4 bases not matched to a gene. This CDR3 spans 14 amino acids. This CDR3 reads CASSRDRVYTEAFF. The CDR3 region has the DNA TGTGCCAGCAGCCGGGACAGGGTTTACACTGAAGCTTTCTTT.

The chain uses TRBV5-6 and TRBJ2-3, with 7 bases aligning to TRBD2. The germline gives CDR1 SGHDT, CDR2 YYEEEE. After removal of 3 bases from V and 4 bases from J, the junction contained 8 bases not matched to a gene. The CDR3 has 15 residues. The CDR3 nucleotides are TGTGCCAGCAGCTATGATGGCGGGAGAGCAGATACGCAGTATTTT. Translation: CASSYDGGRADTQYF.

This sequence joins TRBV6-5 and TRBJ2-1, with 14 bases lining up with TRBD2. J was trimmed by 8 bases and V by 6 bases; bases with no gene match: 6. From germline, CDR1 is MNHEY and CDR2 SVGAGI. The CDR3 runs to 15 residues. This CDR3 reads CASRGTSGSNYEQFF. For the CDR3, the DNA is TGTGCCAGCAGGGGGACTAGCGGGAGCAATTATGAGCAGTTCTTC.